This T cell receptor beta chain appears in the sequencing data of a study of T cell responses to AZD1222 COVID-19 vaccine. Study findings and constraints: Close to half of spike-specific TCRs reportedly recognize unmutated variant regions. With two AZD1222 doses given, Spike-specific TCR breadth and depth both rose. Spike was spanned by vaccine-associated CD4 TCRs, which were dominant at 160-218 and 743-854. Mostly white British, mostly female donors; authors suggested clonal diversity may be underestimated.

Worth noting for this clone: What it binds is not known.

Germline lookup yields CDR1 WNHNN and CDR2 SYGVQD (reference sequence). The CDR3 covers 13 residues. Between the trimmed V and J ends, which lost 6 bases and 4 bases, there was a span of 12 bases. Here immunoSEQ multiplex PCR was the method, and the copy in TCRdb shows in-frame clones only, minus some. There are 130,000 to 150,000 clones in the sample; 75% to 90% occur only once, and about 1.5% lies in the top ten. The sequences come from peripheral blood, collected on day 0 of AZD1222 vaccination. V usage is TRBV10-1 and J usage is TRBJ1-1; tentatively, D is TRBD1 (5 bases). The source is an adult in good health. CDR3 amino acids: CASRPDSSTEAFF. Here the CDR3 DNA reads TGCGCCAGCAGGCCCGACAGTAGCACTGAAGCTTTCTTT.